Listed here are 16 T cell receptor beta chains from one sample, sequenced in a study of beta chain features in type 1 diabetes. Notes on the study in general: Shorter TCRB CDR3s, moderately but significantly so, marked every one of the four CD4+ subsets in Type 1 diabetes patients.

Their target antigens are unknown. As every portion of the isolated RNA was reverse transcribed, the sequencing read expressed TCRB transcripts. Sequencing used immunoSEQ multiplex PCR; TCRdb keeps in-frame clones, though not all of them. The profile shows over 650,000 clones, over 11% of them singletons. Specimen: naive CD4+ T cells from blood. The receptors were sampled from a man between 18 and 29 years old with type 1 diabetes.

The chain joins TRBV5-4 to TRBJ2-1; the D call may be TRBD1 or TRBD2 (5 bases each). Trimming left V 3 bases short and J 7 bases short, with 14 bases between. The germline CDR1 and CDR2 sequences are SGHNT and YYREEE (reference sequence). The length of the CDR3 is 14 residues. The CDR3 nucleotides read TGTGCCAGCAGCTCACCCGGGACGGCGAATGAGCAGTTCTTC. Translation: CASSSPGTANEQFF.

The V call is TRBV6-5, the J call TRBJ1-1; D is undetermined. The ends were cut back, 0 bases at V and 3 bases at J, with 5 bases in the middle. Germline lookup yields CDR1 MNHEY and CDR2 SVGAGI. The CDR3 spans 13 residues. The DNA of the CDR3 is TGTGCCAGCAGTTACTCCAAATACACTGAAGCTTTCTTT. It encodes CASSYSKYTEAFF.

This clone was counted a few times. CDR3 bases: TGTGCCAGCAGTGAGGACAGGGTAGCCCCCTACAATGAGCAGTTCTTC. Its protein product is CASSEDRVAPYNEQFF. V gene TRBV27 combines with J gene TRBJ2-1, with 8 bases identical to TRBD1. Per the germline V gene, CDR1 is MNHEY and CDR2 is SMNVEV (reference sequence). J gave up 2 bases and V 5 bases, and 8 bases lay outside the gene matches. The CDR3 is 16 amino acids.

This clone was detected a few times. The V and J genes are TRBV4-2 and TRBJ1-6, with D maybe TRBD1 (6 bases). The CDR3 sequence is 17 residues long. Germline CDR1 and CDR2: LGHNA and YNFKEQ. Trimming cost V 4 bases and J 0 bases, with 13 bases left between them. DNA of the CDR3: TGTGCCAGCAGCCCGGAAATACAGGGCTCCTATAATTCACCCCTCCACTTT. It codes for CASSPEIQGSYNSPLHF.

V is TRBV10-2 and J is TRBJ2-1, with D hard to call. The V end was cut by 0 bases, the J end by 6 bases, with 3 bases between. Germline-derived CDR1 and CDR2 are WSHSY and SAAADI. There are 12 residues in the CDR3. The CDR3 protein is CASSESRNEQFF. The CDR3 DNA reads TGCGCCAGCAGTGAGTCCCGCAATGAGCAGTTCTTC.

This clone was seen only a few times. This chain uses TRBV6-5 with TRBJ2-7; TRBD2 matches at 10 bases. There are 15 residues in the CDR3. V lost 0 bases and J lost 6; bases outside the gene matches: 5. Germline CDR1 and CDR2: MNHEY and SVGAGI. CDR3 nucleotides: TGTGCCAGCAGTTACTCAGGCCTAGCGGGAGTCGAGCAGTACTTC. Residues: CASSYSGLAGVEQYF.

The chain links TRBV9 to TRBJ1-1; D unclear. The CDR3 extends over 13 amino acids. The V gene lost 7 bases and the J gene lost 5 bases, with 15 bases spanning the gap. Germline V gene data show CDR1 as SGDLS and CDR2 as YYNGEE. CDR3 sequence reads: CASRLVRKTEAFF. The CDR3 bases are TGTGCCAGCCGACTTGTTAGGAAAACTGAAGCTTTCTTT.

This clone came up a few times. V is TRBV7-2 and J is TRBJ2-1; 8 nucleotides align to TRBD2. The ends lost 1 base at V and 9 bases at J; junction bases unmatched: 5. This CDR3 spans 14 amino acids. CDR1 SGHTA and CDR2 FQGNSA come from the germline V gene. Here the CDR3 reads CASSLDGLASEQFF. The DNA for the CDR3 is TGTGCCAGCAGCTTAGATGGACTAGCATCTGAGCAGTTCTTC.

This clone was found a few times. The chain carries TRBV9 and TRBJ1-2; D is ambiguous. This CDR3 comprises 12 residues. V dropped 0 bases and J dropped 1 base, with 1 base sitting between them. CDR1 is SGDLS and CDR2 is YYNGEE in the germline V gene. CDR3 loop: CASSVDNYGYTF. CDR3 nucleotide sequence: TGTGCCAGCAGCGTAGATAACTATGGCTACACCTTC.

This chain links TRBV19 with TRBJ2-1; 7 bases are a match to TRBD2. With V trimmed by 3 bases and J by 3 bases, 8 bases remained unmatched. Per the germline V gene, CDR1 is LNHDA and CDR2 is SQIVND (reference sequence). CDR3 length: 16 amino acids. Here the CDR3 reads CASSIMGGRDYNEQFF. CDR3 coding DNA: TGTGCCAGTAGTATCATGGGCGGGAGAGACTACAATGAGCAGTTCTTC.

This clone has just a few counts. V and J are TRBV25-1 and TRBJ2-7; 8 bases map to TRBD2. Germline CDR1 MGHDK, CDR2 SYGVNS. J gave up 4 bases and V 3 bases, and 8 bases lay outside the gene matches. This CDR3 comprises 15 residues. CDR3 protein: CASSDPGGKGYEQYF. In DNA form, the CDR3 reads TGTGCCAGCAGTGACCCGGGAGGGAAGGGGTACGAGCAGTACTTC.

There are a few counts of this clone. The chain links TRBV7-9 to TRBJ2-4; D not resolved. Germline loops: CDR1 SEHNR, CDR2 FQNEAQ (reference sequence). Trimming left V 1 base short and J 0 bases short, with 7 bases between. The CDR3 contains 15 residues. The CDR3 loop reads CASSLVDPAKNIQYF. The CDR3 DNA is TGTGCCAGCAGCTTAGTAGATCCAGCCAAAAACATTCAGTACTTC.

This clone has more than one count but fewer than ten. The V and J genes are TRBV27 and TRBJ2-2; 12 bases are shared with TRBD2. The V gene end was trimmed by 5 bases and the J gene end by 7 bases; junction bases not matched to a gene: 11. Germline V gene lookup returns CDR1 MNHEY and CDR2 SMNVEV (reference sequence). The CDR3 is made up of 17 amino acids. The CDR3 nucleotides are TGTGCCAGCAGTCGCTCTAGCGGGGGGGCCTGGGGCGGGGAGCTGTTTTTT. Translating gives CASSRSSGGAWGGELFF.

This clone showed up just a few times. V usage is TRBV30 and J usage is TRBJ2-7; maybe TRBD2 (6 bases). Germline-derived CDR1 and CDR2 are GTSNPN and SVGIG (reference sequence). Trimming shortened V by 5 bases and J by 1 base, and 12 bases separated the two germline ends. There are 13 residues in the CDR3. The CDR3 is CAWGGGASYEQYF. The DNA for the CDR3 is TGTGCCTGGGGTGGCGGGGCGTCCTACGAGCAGTACTTC.

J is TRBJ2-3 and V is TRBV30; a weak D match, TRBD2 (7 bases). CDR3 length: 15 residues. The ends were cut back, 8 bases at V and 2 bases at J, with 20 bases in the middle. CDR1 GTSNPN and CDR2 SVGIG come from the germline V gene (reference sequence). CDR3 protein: CAHARGAGNTDTQYF. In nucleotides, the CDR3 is TGTGCCCACGCCCGGGGGGCAGGGAACACAGATACGCAGTATTTT.

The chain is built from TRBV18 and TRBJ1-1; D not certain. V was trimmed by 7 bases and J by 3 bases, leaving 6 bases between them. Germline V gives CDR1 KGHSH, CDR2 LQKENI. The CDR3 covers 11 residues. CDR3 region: CASCGDTEAFF. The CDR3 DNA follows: TGTGCCAGCTGCGGGGACACTGAAGCTTTCTTT.